This TCR beta chain is drawn from a study of T cells in Graves' hyperthyroidism and ophthalmopathy. Study in general: Upon initial diagnosis and before any treatment, peripheral blood was collected.

Remarks on this clonotype: A read error may produce the germline difference seen at one junction end.

From RNA transcripts, TCR beta CDR3 regions were amplified. TCR CDR3 regions were first amplified by RT-PCR with HTBI primers. MiXCR was run by TCRdb on the multiplex PCR reads, yielding one entry per CDR3 protein. The table shows hundreds of thousands of distinct CDR3 sequences, with approximately 15% occurring only once. CDR3 size: 16 residues. Germline V gene sequence: CDR1 MDHEN, CDR2 SYDVKM. Sequencing used blood. The receptor was derived from a woman aged 18-29 years with Graves' hyperthyroidism. The V gene is TRBV28, the J gene TRBJ1-5; no definite D call. The CDR3 region has the DNA TGTGCCAGCAGTGGCGCGGACGGGAGGGTCAATCAGTCCCAGCATTTT. Translation gives CASSGADGRVNQSQHF.